This entry lists 28 T cell receptor beta chains sequenced from one sample in a study of control samples from healthy donors and cancer patients. The method was immunoSEQ multiplex PCR; TCRdb's version includes in-frame clones alone and lacks a portion of them. The sample carries approximately 140,000 clones, 91% recorded once. Sequenced sample: blood. All receptors come from a man aged 18-30 years in good health.

The chain joins TRBV5-1 to TRBJ1-5; D gene unclear. The CDR3 covers 13 residues. V lost 1 base, J lost 4 bases, and 6 bases lay in between. The germline CDR1 and CDR2 sequences are SGHRS and YFSETQ. The CDR3 region has the DNA TGCGCCAGCAGCTTGTCTGGGAATCAGCCCCAGCATTTT. It codes for CASSLSGNQPQHF. Supplemented by reference TRBV5-1 and TRBJ1-5, the full variable domain reads KAGVTQTPRYLIKTRGQQVTLSCSPISGHRSVSWYQQTPGQGLQFLFEYFSETQRNKGNFPGRFSGRQFSNSRSEMNVSTLELGDSALYLCASSLSGNQPQHFGDGTRLSIL.

This clone was observed a single time. The chain carries TRBV11-2 and TRBJ1-6; D ambiguous. Germline CDR1 is SGHAT and CDR2 is FQNNGV. V was shortened by 1 base and J by 4 bases, with 5 bases between the two germline ends. The CDR3 has 14 residues. The CDR3 sequence is CASSLAPYNSPLHF. The CDR3 DNA reads as TGTGCCAGCAGCTTAGCCCCTTATAATTCACCCCTCCACTTT.

Here the CDR3 DNA reads TGTGCCAGCATAATGACAGGGGGGATCACAGATACGCAGTATTTT. Translating gives CASIMTGGITDTQYF. This chain links TRBV2 with TRBJ2-3, with 9 nucleotides matching TRBD1. V dropped 7 bases and J dropped 2; count of bases not matched to a gene: 7. From germline, CDR1 is SNHLY and CDR2 FYNNEI. The CDR3 contains 15 residues.

The chain has TRBV7-9 and TRBJ2-1; TRBD2 agrees at 11 bases. The germline V gene has CDR1 SEHNR and CDR2 FQNEAQ (reference sequence). The V gene end was trimmed by 4 bases and the J gene end by 8 bases; junction bases not matched to a gene: 7. The CDR3 has 15 amino acids. This CDR3 is CASSSLAGGLDEQFF. CDR3 sequence (DNA): TGTGCCAGCAGCTCTCTAGCGGGGGGCCTGGATGAGCAGTTCTTC. The variable domain in full, completed from reference TRBV7-9 and TRBJ2-1, reads DTGVSQNPRHKITKRGQNVTFRCDPISEHNRLYWYRQTLGQGPEFLTYFQNEAQLEKSRLLSDRFSAERPKGSFSTLEIQRTEQGDSAMYLCASSSLAGGLDEQFFGPGTRLTVL.

The chain recombines TRBV6-2 or TRBV6-3 with TRBJ2-1; tentatively, D is TRBD1 (6 bases). V gave up 0 bases and J gave up 8 bases, with 8 bases separating them. Germline lookup yields CDR1 MNHEY and CDR2 SVGEGT. This CDR3 region has 13 residues. The CDR3 spells CASSYSGAYEQFF. For the CDR3, the DNA is TGTGCCAGCAGTTACTCGGGGGCTTATGAGCAGTTCTTC.

The genes are TRBV4-1 and TRBJ2-3; 9 bases are a match to TRBD2. Per germline, CDR1 MGHRA and CDR2 YSYEKL. The trim removed 0 bases at V and 6 bases at J, leaving 4 bases unmatched. The CDR3 is 15 residues long. The CDR3 DNA reads TGCGCCAGCAGCCAAGAAGGGACTAGCATGGATACGCAGTATTTT. Translation: CASSQEGTSMDTQYF.

This sequence joins TRBV3-1 (or the pseudogene TRBV3-2) and TRBJ1-2; TRBD1 aligns across 7 bases. The germline CDR1 and CDR2 sequences are LGHDT and YNNKEL (reference sequence). The V and J ends lost 5 bases and 3 bases, in that order; junction bases with no gene match: 6. The CDR3 has 14 amino acids. CDR3 residues: CASSERDRDYGYTF. As DNA, the CDR3 is TGTGCCAGCAGCGAGCGTGACAGGGACTATGGCTACACCTTC.

This clone was detected only a few times. The chain is built from TRBV3-1 (or the pseudogene TRBV3-2) and TRBJ1-4, with TRBD1 as a possible D gene (6 bases). From germline, CDR1 is LGHDT and CDR2 YNNKEL (reference sequence). Trimming removed 4 bases at V and 8 bases at J, with 11 bases between. This CDR3 is built from 13 residues. CDR3 sequence reads: CASSPTGREKLFF. CDR3 in DNA: TGTGCCAGCAGCCCCACAGGGAGAGAAAAACTGTTTTTT.

The V call is TRBV11-2, the J call TRBJ1-2; D is unresolved. The CDR3 extends over 14 amino acids. Looked up from germline, CDR1 is SGHAT and CDR2 is FQNNGV. V lost 3 bases to trimming and J lost 7 bases, with 15 bases between them. Here the CDR3 reads CASSFDTDSSGYTF. The CDR3 nucleotides are TGTGCCAGCAGCTTTGATACGGACTCCTCTGGCTACACCTTC.

As regards this clone: The same CDR3 also results from other DNA sequences found in this sample. The V gene is TRBV5-1, the J gene TRBJ2-2; D call uncertain. Trimming stripped 0 bases from V and 2 bases from J, with 5 bases between. This CDR3 is built from 14 residues. The germline V gene encodes CDR1 SGHRS and CDR2 YFSETQ. The CDR3 coding sequence is TGCGCCAGCAGCTTGGTGCGAAACACCGGGGAGCTGTTTTTT. This gives the protein CASSLVRNTGELFF.

The chain uses TRBV4-2 and TRBJ2-7; the D gene is possibly TRBD2 (5 bases). The V end lost 0 bases, the J end lost 6 bases, and 12 bases lay between the germline ends. This CDR3 has 14 residues. The germline gives CDR1 LGHNA, CDR2 YNFKEQ. CDR3 loop: CASSQDLGASEQYF. Written as DNA, the CDR3 is TGTGCCAGCAGCCAAGATCTGGGAGCATCCGAGCAGTACTTC.

J is TRBJ2-7 and V is TRBV28; 7 bases fit TRBD1. Looked up from germline, CDR1 is MDHEN and CDR2 is SYDVKM. CDR3 length equals 14 residues. The V and J ends lost 4 bases and 2 bases, in that order; junction bases with no gene match: 5. For the CDR3, the DNA is TGTGCCAGCAGTTCCGGGACAGCCCCCTACGAGCAGTACTTC. Translating gives CASSSGTAPYEQYF. Together with reference TRBV28 and TRBJ2-7, the CDR3 gives the full variable domain: DVKVTQSSRYLVKRTGEKVFLECVQDMDHENMFWYRQDPGLGLRLIYFSYDVKMKEKGDIPEGYSVSREKKERFSLILESASTNQTSMYLCASSSGTAPYEQYFGPGTRLTVT.

The CDR3 sequence is CASSYRQGSSNEKLFF. The CDR3 nucleotides are TGTGCCAGCAGTTACCGACAGGGGAGTAGTAATGAAAAACTGTTTTTT. This chain links TRBV6-6 with TRBJ1-4; 8 positions agree with TRBD1. This CDR3 contains 16 residues. J lost 4 bases, V lost 2 bases, and 6 bases had no gene match. Germline V lookup: CDR1 MNHNY, CDR2 SVGAGI (reference sequence).

This chain links TRBV2 with TRBJ2-6; 7 bases fit TRBD1. Unmatched junction bases numbered 6, after V lost 5 bases and J lost 2 bases. This CDR3 spans 16 amino acids. The germline V gene has CDR1 SNHLY and CDR2 FYNNEI. The CDR3 here is CASSRDRETGANVLTF. The CDR3 DNA is TGTGCCAGCAGTAGAGACAGGGAAACTGGGGCCAACGTCCTGACTTTC.

The chain carries TRBV7-9 and TRBJ2-2; 7 bases align to TRBD1. Germline V CDR1 and CDR2: SEHNR, FQNEAQ (reference sequence). The CDR3 spans 15 residues. Trimming at V came to 5 bases and at J to 1 base, leaving 4 bases not matched to a gene. In DNA, the CDR3 is TGTGCCAGCAGCACCGACAGGGTGAACACCGGGGAGCTGTTTTTT. Its protein is CASSTDRVNTGELFF.

The chain's CDR3 is CASSDPGQPTDTQYF. The CDR3 DNA is TGTGCCAGCAGCGATCCGGGACAGCCCACAGATACGCAGTATTTT. The chain employs TRBV6-5 and TRBJ2-3; 7 nucleotides align to TRBD1. The CDR3 spans 15 residues. V trimming: 6 bases; J trimming: 2 bases; junction bases outside the gene matches: 8. CDR1 is MNHEY and CDR2 is SVGAGI in the germline V gene.

CDR3 nucleotides: TGTGCCAGCAGCTTAGGATGGACAGGGGATGGCTACACCTTC. This sequence encodes CASSLGWTGDGYTF. The chain has TRBV7-2 and TRBJ1-2; TRBD1 matches at 9 bases. There are 14 residues in the CDR3. The junction had 3 bases not matched to a gene; V was cut back by 1 base and J by 6 bases. The V gene's germline CDR1 is SGHTA and CDR2 FQGNSA.

The gene calls are TRBV3-1 (or the pseudogene TRBV3-2) and TRBJ2-3; 15 nucleotides line up with TRBD2. The germline gives CDR1 LGHDT, CDR2 YNNKEL (reference sequence). V lost 6 bases to trimming and J lost 1 base; unmatched junction nucleotides: 14. This CDR3 spans 20 amino acids. CDR3 sequence (DNA): TGTGCCAGCAGTTACGGGACTAGCGGGGGGCGGTCCCTCCGCACAGATACGCAGTATTTT. Residues: CASSYGTSGGRSLRTDTQYF.

The J gene is TRBJ2-5, the V gene TRBV2; D remains unclear. The CDR3 totals 13 residues. Germline V gene data show CDR1 as SNHLY and CDR2 as FYNNEI. V lost 4 bases to trimming and J lost 2 bases, with 8 bases between them. The CDR3 spells CASSVYNQETQYF. The CDR3 nucleotides are TGTGCCAGCAGTGTTTACAATCAAGAGACCCAGTACTTC.

This clone has a single count. This chain uses TRBV3-1 (or the pseudogene TRBV3-2) with TRBJ1-2, with a possible D match to TRBD1 (5 bases). Per germline, CDR1 LGHDT and CDR2 YNNKEL (reference sequence). V was shortened by 1 base and J by 2 bases, with 23 bases between the two germline ends. The CDR3 runs 19 residues. The CDR3 loop is CASSQVVNRRGRSNYGYTF. The CDR3 coding sequence is TGTGCCAGCAGCCAAGTCGTTAATAGGAGGGGCCGTTCGAACTATGGCTACACCTTC.

CDR3 in DNA: TGTGCCAGCACCATTAAGGCCCCTACAGGGGCTGGCTACACCTTC. Translation gives CASTIKAPTGAGYTF. This chain uses TRBV28 with TRBJ1-2, with 7 bases identical to TRBD1. Germline V CDR1 and CDR2: MDHEN, SYDVKM. V shed 7 bases, J shed 7 bases, and the junction held 15 bases outside the gene matches. This CDR3 is 15 amino acids long.

This chain uses TRBV7-2 with TRBJ1-4, with 10 bases matching TRBD1. Germline CDR1 reads SGHTA; CDR2 reads FQGNSA. The CDR3 runs 18 residues. Trimming took 3 bases from V and 3 from J; bases not matched to a gene: 10. The CDR3 coding sequence is TGTGCCAGCAGCTTCATCCGGGACAGGGGTTTATCTAATGAAAAACTGTTTTTT. Protein: CASSFIRDRGLSNEKLFF.

The CDR3, as DNA: TGCAGTGCTCCTGAAATCGATGGCTACACCTTC. Protein: CSAPEIDGYTF. The chain has TRBV20-1 and TRBJ1-2; D is ambiguous. Germline lookup yields CDR1 DFQATT and CDR2 SNEGSKA (reference sequence). This CDR3 comprises 11 residues. The V and J ends lost 5 bases and 6 bases respectively, with 10 bases between them.

V gene TRBV3-1 (or the pseudogene TRBV3-2) combines with J gene TRBJ2-2, with D possibly called TRBD1 or TRBD2 (6 bases each). Germline V lookup: CDR1 LGHDT, CDR2 YNNKEL (reference sequence). V was clipped by 1 base and J by 5 bases, with 14 bases between them. CDR3 length equals 16 residues. For the CDR3, the DNA is TGTGCCAGCAGCCAAGTTTCTGGGGGGCGAACCGGGGAGCTGTTTTTT. Protein: CASSQVSGGRTGELFF.

The genes are TRBV6-5 and TRBJ1-2; D is undetermined. The CDR3 contains 14 residues. The V end lost 7 bases, the J end lost 4 bases, and 16 bases lay between the germline ends. The germline V gene encodes CDR1 MNHEY and CDR2 SVGAGI. The chain's CDR3 is CASTPGRSPYGYTF. DNA for the CDR3: TGTGCCAGCACCCCCGGGAGGAGCCCCTATGGCTACACCTTC.

This chain links TRBV27 with TRBJ2-2, with D possibly being TRBD2 (6 bases). This CDR3 contains 15 residues. V was shortened by 2 bases and J by 7 bases, with 14 bases between the two germline ends. The germline CDR1 and CDR2 sequences are MNHEY and SMNVEV (reference sequence). This CDR3 is CASSLDGGLVGELFF. CDR3 coding DNA: TGTGCCAGCAGTTTAGACGGGGGTCTGGTCGGGGAGCTGTTTTTT.

This sequence joins TRBV6-1 and TRBJ1-4; D not certain. In germline, CDR1 is MNHNS, CDR2 SASEGT. The CDR3 consists of 15 residues. V gave up 0 bases and J gave up 6 bases, with 11 bases separating them. CDR3 in DNA: TGTGCCAGCAGTGAAGCGCACGGGAGGGATGAAAAACTGTTTTTT. It specifies CASSEAHGRDEKLFF.

This chain links TRBV5-4 with TRBJ1-2; TRBD1 matches 7 bases. The V and J ends lost 4 bases and 6 bases, in that order; junction bases with no gene match: 12. The CDR3 totals 15 residues. In germline, CDR1 is SGHNT, CDR2 YYREEE (reference sequence). CDR3 amino acids: CASSGGDSEVDGYTF. CDR3 DNA sequence: TGTGCCAGCAGCGGGGGGGACAGCGAGGTGGATGGCTACACCTTC. The full variable domain, in which reference TRBV5-4 and TRBJ1-2 provide the parts outside the CDR3, is ETGVTQSPTHLIKTRGQQVTLRCSSQSGHNTVSWYQQALGQGPQFIFQYYREEENGRGNFPPRFSGLQFPNYSSELNVNALELDDSALYLCASSGGDSEVDGYTFGSGTRLTVV.